The 14 T cell receptor beta chains in this list originate from one sample, sequenced in a study of CD8+ T cells in alopecia areata. Extraction of RNA preceded its reverse transcription into cDNA, which served as the sequencing template. Profiled with immunoSEQ multiplex PCR; TCRdb holds only in-frame clones, not every one. The profile shows approximately 200,000 clones, about 62% of them singletons. The treatment here: oral pan-JAK inhibitor, 5-10 mg twice daily. The specimen was CD4+ T cells sorted from blood, collected at week 24, from a patient treated with tofacitinib. The origin of the receptors is a human donor with alopecia areata.

For this clone: The identical CDR3 is also encoded by other nucleotide sequences in the sample. The chain links TRBV10-3 to TRBJ1-2, with no clear D. The germline V gene encodes CDR1 ENHRY and CDR2 SYGVKD. The CDR3 is 13 residues long. Trimming stripped 2 bases from V and 4 bases from J, with 8 bases between. The CDR3 protein is CAISERTGYGYTF. The CDR3 DNA reads as TGTGCCATCAGTGAGCGGACGGGCTATGGCTACACCTTC.

CDR3 nucleotides: TGTGCCAGCTCACACCGGGAAAACTATGGCTACACCTTC. The encoded protein is CASSHRENYGYTF. The chain employs TRBV18 and TRBJ1-2; the D is unclear. The V end was cut by 4 bases, the J end by 2 bases, with 8 bases between. The CDR3 is 13 residues long. The germline gives CDR1 KGHSH, CDR2 LQKENI. Drawing the rest from reference TRBV18 and TRBJ1-2, the complete variable domain is NAGVMQNPRHLVRRRGQEARLRCSPMKGHSHVYWYRQLPEEGLKFMVYLQKENIIDESGMPKERFSAEFPKEGPSILRIQQVVRGDSAAYFCASSHRENYGYTFGSGTRLTVV.

This clone was picked up a small number of times. The chain carries TRBV4-2 and TRBJ2-1, with 11 positions matching TRBD2. Per the germline V gene, CDR1 is LGHNA and CDR2 is YNFKEQ. The CDR3 is 16 residues long. V gave up 4 bases and J gave up 10 bases; unmatched junction bases: 12. This chain's CDR3 is CASSLTPSGGHLEQFF. In DNA form, the CDR3 reads TGTGCCAGCAGCCTCACTCCTAGCGGGGGGCATTTAGAGCAGTTCTTC.

V and J are TRBV6-6 and TRBJ1-1; a possible D gene is TRBD1 (6 bases). CDR3 length: 12 amino acids. CDR1 is MNHNY, CDR2 SVGAGI, per germline (reference sequence). Between the trimmed V and J ends, which lost 7 bases and 5 bases, there was a span of 11 bases. In DNA, the CDR3 is TGTGCCAGCACAGGGGTCGGGACTGAAGCTTTCTTT. Residues: CASTGVGTEAFF.

This clone has only a few counts. V is TRBV15 and J is TRBJ2-5; possibly TRBD2 for D (5 bases). The CDR3 loop spans 12 amino acids. The V and J ends lost 3 bases and 5 bases respectively, with 7 bases between them. Germline V CDR1 and CDR2: LNHNV, YYDKDF (reference sequence). The CDR3: CATSRREETQYF. The CDR3 nucleotides read TGTGCCACCAGCAGGAGGGAGGAGACCCAGTACTTC.

A single count supports this clone. V and J are TRBV30 and TRBJ1-4; maybe TRBD1 (5 bases). CDR1 GTSNPN and CDR2 SVGIG come from the germline V gene (reference sequence). This CDR3 is built from 18 residues. The ends were cut back, 0 bases at V and 1 base at J, with 18 bases in the middle. As DNA, the CDR3 is TGTGCCTGGAGTGTACCCCGAGTGGGACGGAAAACTAATGAAAAACTGTTTTTT. This codes for CAWSVPRVGRKTNEKLFF.

The chain has TRBV18 and TRBJ2-7, with a possible D match to TRBD1 (5 bases). This CDR3 has 14 residues. Trimming cost V 0 bases and J 4 bases, with 10 bases left between them. Germline CDR1 KGHSH, CDR2 LQKENI. The CDR3: CASSPPSGKYEQYF. CDR3 in DNA: TGTGCCAGCTCACCACCCTCAGGGAAGTACGAGCAGTACTTC.

The chain recombines TRBV2 with TRBJ2-2; 11 positions agree with TRBD2. Germline values: CDR1 SNHLY, CDR2 FYNNEI. CDR3 size: 17 residues. V lost 6 bases and J lost 2; bases outside the gene matches: 8. The CDR3, as DNA: TGTGCCAGCAGATCTGACGGGACTAGCGGAAACACCGGGGAGCTGTTTTTT. This codes for CASRSDGTSGNTGELFF.

The sample holds one count of this clone. V usage is TRBV30 and J usage is TRBJ1-1; tentative D call: TRBD1 (5 bases). This CDR3 region has 15 residues. Trimming removed 0 bases at V and 10 bases at J, with 21 bases between. Looked up from germline, CDR1 is GTSNPN and CDR2 is SVGIG (reference sequence). CDR3 in DNA: TGTGCCTGGAGTGTACACTCGACCGGAGGGGTGGGAGCTTTCTTT. This encodes CAWSVHSTGGVGAFF.

To note about this clone: Other DNA sequences in the sample encode the same CDR3. The chain joins TRBV30 to TRBJ1-5; D ambiguous. This CDR3 has 12 residues. With 2 bases removed from V and 2 bases from J, the gap between germline ends came to 4 bases. Germline V gene lookup returns CDR1 GTSNPN and CDR2 SVGIG (reference sequence). CDR3 DNA sequence: TGTGCCTGGAGTTGGGGCAATCAGCCCCAGCATTTT. It is translated as CAWSWGNQPQHF.

This clone was counted a few times. This chain uses TRBV19 with TRBJ1-1; possible D gene TRBD1, 5 bases. Germline V lookup: CDR1 LNHDA, CDR2 SQIVND (reference sequence). V gave up 6 bases and J gave up 5 bases, with 16 bases separating them. This CDR3 has 14 amino acids. CDR3 sequence reads: CASSPGRGETEAFF. CDR3 in DNA: TGTGCCAGTAGCCCGGGACGGGGCGAAACTGAAGCTTTCTTT.

This clone was observed a handful of times. J is TRBJ2-1 and V is TRBV7-2, with 9 positions matching TRBD1. V was clipped by 3 bases and J by 7 bases; unmatched bases: 7. Germline V gene sequence: CDR1 SGHTA, CDR2 FQGNSA. The CDR3 totals 15 residues. The CDR3 spells CASSFSTGGRNEQFF. The CDR3 bases are TGTGCCAGCAGCTTTTCTACAGGGGGCAGGAATGAGCAGTTCTTC.

In its sample, this clone was seen a few times. This chain joins TRBV29-1 and TRBJ2-6; unclear D gene. With 3 bases removed from V and 2 bases from J, the gap between germline ends came to 8 bases. Germline V gives CDR1 SQVTM, CDR2 ANQGSEA. CDR3 length: 14 residues. In DNA form, the CDR3 reads TGCAGCGTTGATTCCCCCCCTGGGGCCAACGTCCTGACTTTC. Translating gives CSVDSPPGANVLTF.

This clone showed up just a few times. V usage is TRBV29-1 and J usage is TRBJ2-3; 7 nucleotides align to TRBD1. The CDR3 has 13 residues. The ends lost 6 bases at V and 0 bases at J; junction bases unmatched: 3. Germline loops: CDR1 SQVTM, CDR2 ANQGSEA. CDR3 region: CSVRDSSTDTQYF. The CDR3 nucleotides are TGCAGCGTCCGGGACAGCAGCACAGATACGCAGTATTTT.